Listed here is a single T cell receptor beta chain. These data come from a study of blood T cell repertoires in COVID-19. Study in general: Researchers got acute and convalescent COVID-19 samples from the United States, Italy and Spain.

The CDR3 totals 15 residues. Germline lookup yields CDR1 LGHDT and CDR2 YNNKEL (reference sequence). V lost 5 bases and J lost 4, with 18 bases in between. Using immunoSEQ multiplex PCR, the repertoire was profiled, and TCRdb retains in-frame clones only, with some absent. The sample lists approximately 300,000 clones, 86% seen once, with under 2% in the top ten. Sequenced input: peripheral blood. This rearrangement joins TRBV3-1 (or the pseudogene TRBV3-2) to TRBJ2-7; TRBD2 is a possible D gene (6 bases). This sequence originates from a woman between 45 and 65 years old with acute or convalescent COVID-19. CDR3: CASSSGLIGVYEQYF. The CDR3 DNA reads TGTGCCAGCAGCTCGGGACTCATCGGAGTTTACGAGCAGTACTTC.